Presented here are 19 T cell receptor beta chains from one specimen sequenced in a study of tumor-infiltrating lymphocytes in primary liver carcinoma. Co-extracted RNA and DNA came from 20-30 mg of unsorted bulk tissue. Synthesis of TCR beta cDNA was carried out from 500 ng total RNA with a constant-region primer. Three nested multiplex PCR rounds, a slightly modified ARM-PCR, produced the libraries for TCR beta. Two initial PCR rounds of around 10 cycles each paired TRBV1-TRBV30 forward primers with a C-beta reverse primer. Each CDR3 protein is one row after TCRdb ran MiXCR on the multiplex PCR reads. This table holds fewer than 85,000 distinct CDR3 sequences, under 75% found once. What was sequenced was tumor-adjacent normal liver tissue. Every receptor here comes from a middle-aged man with primary liver carcinoma and hepatitis B virus infection.

This chain uses TRBV29-1 with TRBJ1-1; D gene ambiguous. The V end lost 4 bases, the J end lost 6 bases, and 21 bases lay between the germline ends. This CDR3 spans 15 amino acids. Germline loops: CDR1 SQVTM, CDR2 ANQGSEA. The CDR3 DNA reads as TGCAGCGTTGGTCCAAGGTGGGGTGTGGTCGCTGAAGCTTTCTTT. Amino acids: CSVGPRWGVVAEAFF.

Points on this clonotype: The germline gene is not matched at one end of the junction; a read error may be the cause. V and J are TRBV29-1 and TRBJ1-1; 8 nucleotides agree with TRBD1. Germline CDR1 and CDR2: SQVTM and ANQGSEA. The CDR3 length is 13 residues. In DNA form, the CDR3 reads TGCAGCGCCCACACAGGGGGGGACACTGAGGCTTTCTTT. Protein: CSAHTGGDTEAFF.

The chain links TRBV6-5 to TRBJ1-1, with D hard to call. Germline CDR1 and CDR2: MNHEY and SVGAGI. The length of the CDR3 is 17 residues. CDR3 sequence: CVITASLGQLLNTEAFF. For the CDR3, the DNA is TGTGTCATCACCGCCTCCTTGGGCCAGCTACTGAACACTGAAGCTTTCTTT.

On this clonotype itself: At one of its ends the junction is not consistent with the germline gene, which may arise from a read error. J is TRBJ1-2 and V is TRBV5-7; D gene uncertain. TRBV5-7 is sorted into the ORF group, with uncertain function. This CDR3 is 14 amino acids long. As DNA, the CDR3 is TGTGCCAGCGGCTTATCCCAGGAGATCTATGGCTACACCTTC. This gives the protein CASGLSQEIYGYTF.

Many counts were recorded for this clonotype. V and J are TRBV4-1 and TRBJ2-1; D ambiguous. Per germline, CDR1 MGHRA and CDR2 YSYEKL. V lost 0 bases and J lost 0, with 12 bases in between. The CDR3 runs to 17 residues. CDR3 nucleotide sequence: TGCGCCAGCAGCCAAGACGTCACTTCGAGCTCCTACAATGAGCAGTTCTTC. This translates into CASSQDVTSSSYNEQFF.

This CDR3 reads CASSLRPNFLEAFF. Here the CDR3 DNA reads TGTGCCAGTAGTCTACGGCCGAATTTCCTGGAAGCTTTCTTT. The rearrangement links TRBV19 to TRBJ1-1; D unclear. The V end lost 5 bases, the J end lost 8 bases, and 18 bases lay between the germline ends. Germline V CDR1 and CDR2: LNHDA, SQIVND (reference sequence). This CDR3 comprises 14 residues.

Concerning this clonotype: The junction departs from the called germline gene at one end, perhaps through a read error. V usage is TRBV30 and J usage is TRBJ2-6, with D perhaps matching TRBD1 or TRBD2 (5 bases each). This CDR3 contains 13 residues. Germline CDR1 is GTSNPN and CDR2 is SVGIG (reference sequence). The CDR3 DNA reads as TGTGCTTGCAGGGAGTCTGGGGCCACCGTCCTGACTTTC. Its translation is CACRESGATVLTF.

Regarding this clonotype: The germline gene is not matched at one end of the junction; a read error may be the cause. The genes are TRBV5-8 and TRBJ1-2, with D tentatively TRBD1 (6 bases). Per the germline V gene, CDR1 is SGHTS and CDR2 is YDEGEE. This CDR3 spans 14 amino acids. In DNA, the CDR3 is TGTGCCAGCAGCTTGGACAGGGATGGCTATGACTACACCTTC. Its translation is CASSLDRDGYDYTF.

This clonotype was seen only once. The CDR3 DNA reads TGTGCCAGCAGCTTCCTCCGACTAACGGGAGCGGGGCCAGGTACGCAGTATTTT. Its translation is CASSFLRLTGAGPGTQYF. The genes are TRBV6-2 or TRBV6-3 and TRBJ2-3; 7 positions match TRBD2. This CDR3 has 18 residues. V was clipped by 6 bases and J by 8 bases; unmatched bases: 23. CDR1 is MNHEY and CDR2 is SVGEGT in the germline V gene.

The rearrangement uses TRBV11-1 and TRBJ2-2, with a weak D call TRBD1 (5 bases). This CDR3 spans 15 amino acids. With 9 bases removed from V and 6 bases from J, the gap between germline ends came to 20 bases. Looked up from germline, CDR1 is SGHAT and CDR2 is FQDESV (reference sequence). CDR3 bases: TGTGCCAGTAGCAATACAGGACCTTTCTCCGGGGAGCTGTTTTTT. Translated: CASSNTGPFSGELFF.

V and J are TRBV14 and TRBJ2-3; D remains ambiguous. Germline V gene data show CDR1 as SGHDN and CDR2 as FVKESK. CDR3 length: 13 residues. V was cut by 4 bases and J by 5 bases, with 10 bases left in between. The CDR3 DNA reads as TGTGCCAGCAGCCGAGAATACATAGATACGCAGTATTTT. Translation gives CASSREYIDTQYF. Full variable domain (remainder filled in from reference TRBV14 and TRBJ2-3): EAGVTQFPSHSVIEKGQTVTLRCDPISGHDNLYWYRRVMGKEIKFLLHFVKESKQDESGMPNNRFLAERTGGTYSTLKVQPAELEDSGVYFCASSREYIDTQYFGPGTRLTVL.

Points on this clonotype: This is likely a read error, given that the CDR3 carries no conserved phenylalanine or tryptophan at its end. The rearrangement joins TRBV10-3 to TRBJ2-2; tentatively, D is TRBD2 (5 bases). The CDR3 contains 16 residues. The germline V gene encodes CDR1 ENHRY and CDR2 SYGVKD. The CDR3 is CAIMGKEGGNTGELFY. CDR3 nucleotide sequence: TGTGCCATCATGGGGAAAGAAGGTGGGAACACCGGGGAACTGTTTTAT.

Concerning this clonotype itself: One junction end does not reproduce the germline sequence, and a read error may be involved. The rearrangement joins TRBV4-1 to TRBJ1-1, with D possibly TRBD1 on 5 matching bases. CDR3 length: 14 amino acids. Germline CDR1 MGHRA, CDR2 YSYEKL. The CDR3 region has the DNA TGCGCCGGCAGCCAGGGCTCAGGGAACACTGAAGCTTTCTTT. This encodes CAGSQGSGNTEAFF.

The rearrangement joins TRBV5-6 to TRBJ2-2, with a possible D match to TRBD1 (5 bases). Trimming pared 3 bases from V and 7 bases from J, leaving 19 bases between. The germline gives CDR1 SGHDT, CDR2 YYEEEE. The CDR3 contains 16 residues. This CDR3 is CASSSRQRFDIGELFF. The DNA of the CDR3 is TGTGCCAGCAGCTCAAGACAGAGATTTGACATCGGGGAGCTGTTTTTT.

A word on this clonotype: At one end the junction does not follow the germline gene, possibly because of a read error. The chain combines TRBV9 with TRBJ2-5, with 7 bases fitting TRBD2. This CDR3 has 15 residues. Germline values: CDR1 SGDLS, CDR2 YYNGEE. The CDR3 DNA is TGTACCAGCAGCGAGCGTAGCGGGCTAGGGGAGGCCCAGTACTTC. The encoded protein is CTSSERSGLGEAQYF.

To note about this clonotype: This may be a read error, as it is one base from a much larger clone. The rearrangement links TRBV28 to TRBJ2-5, with a weak D call TRBD2 (6 bases). Trimming stripped 7 bases from V and 1 base from J, with 28 bases between. Germline assignment: CDR1 MDHEN and CDR2 SYDVKM. This CDR3 comprises 19 residues. The CDR3 here is CASTNSWDLNGPPQETQYF. The CDR3 DNA reads TGTGCCAGCACCAACAGTTGGGACTTGAACGGTCCTCCCCAAGAGACCCAGTACTTC.

About this clonotype: The conserved closing phenylalanine or tryptophan is absent in this CDR3, likely reflecting a read error. CDR3 sequence: CASSYDISLTDAQYS. CDR3 bases: TGTGCCAGCAGTTACGATATCAGTCTCACAGATGCGCAGTATTCT. The chain links TRBV6-5 to TRBJ2-3; D is uncertain. This CDR3 region has 15 residues. CDR1 and CDR2 (germline): MNHEY, SVGAGI.

There are a few counts of this clonotype. This may be a read error: a much more frequent sequence differs by one nucleotide. This likely comes from a read error, as the CDR3 has no conserved phenylalanine or tryptophan at its end. The rearrangement joins TRBV28 to TRBJ2-7; D remains ambiguous. Germline CDR1 reads MDHEN; CDR2 reads SYDVKM. V was cut by 6 bases and J by 6 bases, with 12 bases left in between. CDR3 length: 12 amino acids. The CDR3 DNA is TGTGCCAGCAGACCCCCGGGTGGCGAGCAGTACTCC. This encodes CASRPPGGEQYS.

This clonotype has at least ten counts. V usage is TRBV4-1 and J usage is TRBJ2-7, with D possibly matching TRBD1 (5 bases). Trimming removed 4 bases at V and 5 bases at J, with 15 bases between. The CDR3 length is 14 residues. The V gene's germline CDR1 is MGHRA and CDR2 YSYEKL. CDR3 in amino acids: CASSLLGVGDEQYF. CDR3 nucleotides: TGCGCCAGCAGCCTCCTAGGGGTAGGGGACGAGCAGTACTTC.